This T cell receptor beta chain stems from a study of shared clonotypes between healthy human individuals. About this clone: Its antigen is unknown. The sample holds other DNA sequences that translate to the same CDR3.

The repertoire was sequenced with immunoSEQ multiplex PCR; TCRdb's copy has only in-frame clones and lacks some. The repertoire has about 2 million clones, roughly 94% of them found once; the top ten carry about 0.13%. General study results and limits: Clonotypes which were not shared had lower generation probabilities than clonotypes that all four donors shared. Having only a few donors restricted how much genetic and exposure-history diversity was captured.

This CDR3 contains 14 residues. V was clipped by 3 bases and J by 2 bases; unmatched bases: 1. The germline V gene has CDR1 SGHRS and CDR2 YFSETQ. The sequence was obtained from a man aged 18 to 30 in good health. The rearrangement links TRBV5-1 to TRBJ1-2, with 10 bases lining up with TRBD1. Input material: naive CD4+ T cells sorted from blood. Sample subset: CD45RA+ positively selected. CDR3 sequence: CASSSDRGNYGYTF. The CDR3 DNA sequence: TGCGCCAGCAGCTCGGACAGGGGGAACTATGGCTACACCTTC.